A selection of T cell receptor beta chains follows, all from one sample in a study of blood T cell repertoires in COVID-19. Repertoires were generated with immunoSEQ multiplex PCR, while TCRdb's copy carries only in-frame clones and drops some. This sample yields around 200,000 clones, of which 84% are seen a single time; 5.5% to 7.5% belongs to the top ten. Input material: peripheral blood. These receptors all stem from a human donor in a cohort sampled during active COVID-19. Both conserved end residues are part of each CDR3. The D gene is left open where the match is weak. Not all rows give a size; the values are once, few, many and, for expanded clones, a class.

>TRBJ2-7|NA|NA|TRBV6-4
TGTGCCAGCAGTGGGATAGCGGACGAGCAGTACTTC
CASSGIADEQYF
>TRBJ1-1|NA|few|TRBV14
TGTGCCAGCAGCCAAGACAGGGTGGCTATGAACACTGAAGCTTTCTTT
CASSQDRVAMNTEAFF
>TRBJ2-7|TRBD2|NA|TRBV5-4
TGTGCCCGCAGCTCTGGGGGCGGGGGGGAGCAGTACTTC
CARSSGGGGEQYF
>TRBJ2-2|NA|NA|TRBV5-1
TGCGCCACGGGCCAGCGGGTGAACACCGGGGAGCTGTTTTTT
CATGQRVNTGELFF
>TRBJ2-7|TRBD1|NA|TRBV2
TGTGCCAGCAGTGGACAGGGGACCGAGCAGTACTTC
CASSGQGTEQYF
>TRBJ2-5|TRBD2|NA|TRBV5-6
TGTGCCAGCAGCGCCCCACTAGCGGGGGGGCCTGAGACCCAGTACTTC
CASSAPLAGGPETQYF
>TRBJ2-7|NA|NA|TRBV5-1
TGCGCCAGCAGCTTGCCGGGGGGCGTCGAGCAGTACTTC
CASSLPGGVEQYF
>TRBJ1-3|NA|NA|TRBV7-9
TGTGCCAGCAGCTTACCAGGGCGGGGGCAGGCTGGAAACACCATATATTTT
CASSLPGRGQAGNTIYF
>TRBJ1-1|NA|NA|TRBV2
TGTGCCAGCAGCCCTCAGGTCCTGAACACTGAAGCTTTCTTT
CASSPQVLNTEAFF
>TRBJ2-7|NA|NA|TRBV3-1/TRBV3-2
TGTGCCAGCAGCCAAGGTAGACTAGTCTACCGCTACGAGCAGTACTTC
CASSQGRLVYRYEQYF
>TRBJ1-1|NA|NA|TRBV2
TGTGCCAGCAGTGATTGGGGCGGTGAAGCTTTCTTT
CASSDWGGEAFF
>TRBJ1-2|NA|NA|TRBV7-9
TGTGCCAGCAGCCCCCGAGCGGACTATGGCTACACCTTC
CASSPRADYGYTF
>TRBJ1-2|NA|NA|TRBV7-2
TGTGCCAGCAGCTCGCCCAGGGGTTATGGCTACACCTTC
CASSSPRGYGYTF
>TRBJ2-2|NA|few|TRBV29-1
TGCAGCGTTGCCCGGGAATTCACCGGGGAGCTGTTTTTT
CSVAREFTGELFF
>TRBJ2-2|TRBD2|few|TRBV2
TGTGCCAGCAGCGGACTAGCGGGGGGGAGCGGGGAGCTGTTTTTT
CASSGLAGGSGELFF
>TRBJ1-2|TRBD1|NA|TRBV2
TGTGCCGGGAGACAGGGTCAAGGCTACACCTTC
CAGRQGQGYTF
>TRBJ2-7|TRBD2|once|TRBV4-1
TGCGCCAGCAGCGAGAGGACTAGCGGGGGGCCCACCTTCCCCACCTACGAGCAGTACTTC
CASSERTSGGPTFPTYEQYF
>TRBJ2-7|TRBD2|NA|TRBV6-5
TGTGCCACCTCCGGGACTAGCGGACGATACGAGCAGTACTTC
CATSGTSGRYEQYF
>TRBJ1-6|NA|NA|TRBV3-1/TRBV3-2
TGTGCCAGCAGCCAAGCGGGGAAGGGCTCCTATAATTCACCCCTCCACTTT
CASSQAGKGSYNSPLHF
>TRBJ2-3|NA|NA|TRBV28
TGTGCCAGCAGTTTACGCGCAGATACGCAGTATTTT
CASSLRADTQYF
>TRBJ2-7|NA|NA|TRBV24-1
TGTGCCACCAGTGATTTGAATTTGGGGGGTAGGTCCTACGAGCAGTACTTC
CATSDLNLGGRSYEQYF
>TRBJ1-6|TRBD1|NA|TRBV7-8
TGTGCCAGCAGCTTAAGGGACAGCCAATATAATTCACCCCTCCACTTT
CASSLRDSQYNSPLHF
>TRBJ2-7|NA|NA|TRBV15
TGTGCCACCAGCAGAGGGTTAGCTTACGAGCAGTACTTC
CATSRGLAYEQYF
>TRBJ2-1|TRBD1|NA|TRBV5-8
TGTGCCAGCAGCGCATCCGGGACAGGGCCCTTAGGGGGGCAGTTCTTC
CASSASGTGPLGGQFF
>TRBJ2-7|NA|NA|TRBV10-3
TGTGCCATCAGCGAGAGAGAGGGATCCGAGCAGTACTTC
CAISEREGSEQYF
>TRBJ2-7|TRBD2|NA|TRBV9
TGTGCCAGCAGCAATTCCAACGGGGGGGAAGAAAGGGAGCAGTACTTC
CASSNSNGGEEREQYF
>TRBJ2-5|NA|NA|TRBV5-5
TGTGCCAGCAGCACCCGGGAGCAAGAGACCCAGTACTTC
CASSTREQETQYF
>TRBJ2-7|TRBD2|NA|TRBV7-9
TGTGCCAGCAGCTCCGGGACTAGCGGGGGTCTTAGGGAGCAGTACTTC
CASSSGTSGGLREQYF
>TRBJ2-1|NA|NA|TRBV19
TGTGCCAGCACTTCCTACAATGAGCAGTTCTTC
CASTSYNEQFF
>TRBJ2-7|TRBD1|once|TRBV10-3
TGTGCCACAGGGCCGGGACAGGGAATCTACGAGCAGTACTTC
CATGPGQGIYEQYF
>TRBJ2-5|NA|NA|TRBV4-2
TGTGCCAGCAGCCAAGTGGACTTCCAAGAGACCCAGTACTTC
CASSQVDFQETQYF
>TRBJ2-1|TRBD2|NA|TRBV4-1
TGCGCCAGCAGCCAACCACCCCTTAGCGGGGGGGCCAATGAGCAGTTCTTC
CASSQPPLSGGANEQFF
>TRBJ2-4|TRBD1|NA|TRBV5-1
TGCGCCAGCAGCTGGGGACAGGACGGATTGGCCAAAAACATTCAGTACTTC
CASSWGQDGLAKNIQYF
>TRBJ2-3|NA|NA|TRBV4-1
TGCGCCAGCACTAGCACAGATACGCAGTATTTT
CASTSTDTQYF
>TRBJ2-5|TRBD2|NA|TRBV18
TGTGCCAGCTCACCAGGACTAGTGGAGACCCAGTACTTC
CASSPGLVETQYF
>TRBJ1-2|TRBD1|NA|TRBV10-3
TGTGCCATCAGTGACCGGACAGGGGCTCGGTATGGCTACACCTTC
CAISDRTGARYGYTF
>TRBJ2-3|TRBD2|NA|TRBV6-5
TGTGCCAGCACGGCTAGCGGCTCAGGTTATACGCAGTATTTT
CASTASGSGYTQYF
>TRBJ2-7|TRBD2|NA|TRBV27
TGTGCCAGCAGTTTCCTAGCGGACTCCTACGAGCAGTACTTC
CASSFLADSYEQYF
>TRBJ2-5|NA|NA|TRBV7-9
TGTGCCAGCAGCTTAGAGCCGGGGGGCGGTGAGACCCAGTACTTC
CASSLEPGGGETQYF
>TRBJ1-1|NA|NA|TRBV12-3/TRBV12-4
TGTGCCAGCAGGGACGCAGGGGTGCCTGAAGCTTTCTTT
CASRDAGVPEAFF
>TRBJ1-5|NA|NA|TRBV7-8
TGTGCCAGCAGCTTAGGCACGACCGGGGGACAGCCCCAGCATTTT
CASSLGTTGGQPQHF
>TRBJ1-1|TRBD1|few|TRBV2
TGTGCCAGCAGGGGGACAGGGTGGACTGAAGCTTTCTTT
CASRGTGWTEAFF
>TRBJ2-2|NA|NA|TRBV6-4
TGTGCCAGCAGTGACTCCGGGGAGACCGGGGAGCTGTTTTTT
CASSDSGETGELFF
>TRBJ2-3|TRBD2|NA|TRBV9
TGTGCCAGCAAGCGTATAAGCGGGGCAGGAGATACGCAGTATTTT
CASKRISGAGDTQYF
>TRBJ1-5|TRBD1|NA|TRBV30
TGTGCCTGGAGTCGGAGGGGGACAGGGGATGACAATCAGCCCCAGCATTTT
CAWSRRGTGDDNQPQHF
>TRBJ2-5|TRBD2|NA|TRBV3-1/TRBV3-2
TGTGCCAGCAGCCAAGCCAGCGGGGGTAGGGAGACCCAGTACTTC
CASSQASGGRETQYF
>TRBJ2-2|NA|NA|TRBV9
TGTGCCAGCAGCGTGATGGCGGGGGCCGGCACCGGGGAGCTGTTTTTT
CASSVMAGAGTGELFF
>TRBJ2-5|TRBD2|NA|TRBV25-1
TGTGCCAGCAGTCAGCTAGGGCGGGGGCAAGAGACCCAGTACTTC
CASSQLGRGQETQYF
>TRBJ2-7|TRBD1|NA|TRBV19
TGTGCCAGTAGTCCCCAGGACAGGGCCCACGAGCAGTACTTC
CASSPQDRAHEQYF
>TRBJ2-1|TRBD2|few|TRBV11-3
TGTGCCAGCAGCTCGCAACGTGGTAGCGGGGGGAACAATGAGCAGTTCTTC
CASSSQRGSGGNNEQFF
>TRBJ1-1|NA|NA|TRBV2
TGTGCCAGCAGTGATTACGGGGGTAGCTTCGAAGCTTTCTTT
CASSDYGGSFEAFF